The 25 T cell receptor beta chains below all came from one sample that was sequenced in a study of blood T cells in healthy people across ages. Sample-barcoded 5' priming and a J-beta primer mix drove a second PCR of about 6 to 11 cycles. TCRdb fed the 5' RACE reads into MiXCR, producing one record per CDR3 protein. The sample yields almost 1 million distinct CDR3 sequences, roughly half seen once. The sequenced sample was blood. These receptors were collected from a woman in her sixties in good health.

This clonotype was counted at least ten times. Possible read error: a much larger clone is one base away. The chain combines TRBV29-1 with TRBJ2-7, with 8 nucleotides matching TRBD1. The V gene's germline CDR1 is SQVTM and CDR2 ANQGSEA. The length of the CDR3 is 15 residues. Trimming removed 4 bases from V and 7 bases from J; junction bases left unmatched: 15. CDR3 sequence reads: CSVVLRQGAQNEQYF. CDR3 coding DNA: TGCAGCGTTGTGTTGAGGCAGGGGGCGCAGAATGAGCAGTACTTC.

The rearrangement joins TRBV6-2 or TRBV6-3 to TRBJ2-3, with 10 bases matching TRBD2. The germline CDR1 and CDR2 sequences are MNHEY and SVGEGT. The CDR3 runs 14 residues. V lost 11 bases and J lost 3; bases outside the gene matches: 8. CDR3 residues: CAAASGSWTDTQYF. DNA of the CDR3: TGTGCCGCGGCTAGCGGGAGTTGGACAGATACGCAGTATTTT.

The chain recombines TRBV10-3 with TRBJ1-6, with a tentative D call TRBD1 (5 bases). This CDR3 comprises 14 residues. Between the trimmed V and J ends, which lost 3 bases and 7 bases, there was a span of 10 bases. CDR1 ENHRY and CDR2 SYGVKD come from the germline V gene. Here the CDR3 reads CAISDRAANSPLHF. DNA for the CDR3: TGTGCCATCAGTGACAGGGCCGCGAATTCACCCCTCCACTTT.

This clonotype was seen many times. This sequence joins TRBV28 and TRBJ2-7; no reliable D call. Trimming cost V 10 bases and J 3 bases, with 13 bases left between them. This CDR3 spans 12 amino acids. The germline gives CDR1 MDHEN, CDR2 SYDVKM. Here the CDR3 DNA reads TGTGCCACCTTAATCTCAGGCTACGAGCAGTACTTC. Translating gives CATLISGYEQYF.

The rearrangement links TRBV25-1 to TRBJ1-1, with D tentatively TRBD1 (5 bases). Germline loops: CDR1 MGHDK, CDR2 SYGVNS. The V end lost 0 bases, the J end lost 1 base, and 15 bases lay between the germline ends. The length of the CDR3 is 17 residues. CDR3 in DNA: TGTGCCAGCAGTGAATATTCGGGGCCTAGAGGGAACACTGAAGCTTTCTTT. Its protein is CASSEYSGPRGNTEAFF.

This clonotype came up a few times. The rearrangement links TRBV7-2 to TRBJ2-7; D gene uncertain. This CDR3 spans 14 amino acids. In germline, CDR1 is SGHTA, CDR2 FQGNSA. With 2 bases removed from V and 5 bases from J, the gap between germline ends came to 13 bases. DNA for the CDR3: TGTGCCAGCAGCTTATTTTCGGGTTACGACGAGCAGTACTTC. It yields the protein CASSLFSGYDEQYF. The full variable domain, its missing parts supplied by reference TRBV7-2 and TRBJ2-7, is GAGVSQSPSNKVTEKGKDVELRCDPISGHTALYWYRQSLGQGLEFLIYFQGNSAPDKSGLPSDRFSAERTGGSVSTLTIQRTQQEDSAVYLCASSLFSGYDEQYFGPGTRLTVT.

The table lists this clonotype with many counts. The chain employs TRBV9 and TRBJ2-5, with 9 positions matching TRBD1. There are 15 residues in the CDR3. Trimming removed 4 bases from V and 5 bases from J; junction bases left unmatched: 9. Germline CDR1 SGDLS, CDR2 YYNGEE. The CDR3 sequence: CASSLTGTGWETQYF. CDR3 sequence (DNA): TGTGCCAGCAGCCTCACCGGGACAGGGTGGGAGACCCAGTACTTC.

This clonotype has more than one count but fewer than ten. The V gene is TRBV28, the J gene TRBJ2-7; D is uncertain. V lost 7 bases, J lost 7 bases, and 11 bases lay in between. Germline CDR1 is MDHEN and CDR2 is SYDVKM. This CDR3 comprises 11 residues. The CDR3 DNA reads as TGTGCCAGCATATCCCGATTGGAGCAGTACTTC. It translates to CASISRLEQYF. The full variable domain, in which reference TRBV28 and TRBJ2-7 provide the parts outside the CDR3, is DVKVTQSSRYLVKRTGEKVFLECVQDMDHENMFWYRQDPGLGLRLIYFSYDVKMKEKGDIPEGYSVSREKKERFSLILESASTNQTSMYLCASISRLEQYFGPGTRLTVT.

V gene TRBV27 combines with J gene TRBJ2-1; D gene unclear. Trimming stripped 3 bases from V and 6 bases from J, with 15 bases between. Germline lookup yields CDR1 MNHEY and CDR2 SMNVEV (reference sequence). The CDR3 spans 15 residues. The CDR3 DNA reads TGTGCCAGCAGTTTTCGAGGCAATAAGGGCAATGAGCAGTTCTTC. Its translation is CASSFRGNKGNEQFF.

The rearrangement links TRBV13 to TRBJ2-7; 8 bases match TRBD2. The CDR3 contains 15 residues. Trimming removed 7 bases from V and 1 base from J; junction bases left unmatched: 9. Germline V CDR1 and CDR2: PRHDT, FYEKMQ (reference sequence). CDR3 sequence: CASTLSGRGSYEQYF. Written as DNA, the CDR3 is TGTGCCAGCACCCTGAGCGGGAGAGGGTCCTACGAGCAGTACTTC.

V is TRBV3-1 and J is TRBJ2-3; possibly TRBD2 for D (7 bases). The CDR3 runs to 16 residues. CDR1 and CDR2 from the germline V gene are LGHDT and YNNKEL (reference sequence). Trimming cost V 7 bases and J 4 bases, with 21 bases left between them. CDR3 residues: CASKGVGGRGADTQYF. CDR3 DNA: TGTGCCAGCAAGGGGGTTGGCGGGAGAGGCGCAGATACGCAGTATTTT.

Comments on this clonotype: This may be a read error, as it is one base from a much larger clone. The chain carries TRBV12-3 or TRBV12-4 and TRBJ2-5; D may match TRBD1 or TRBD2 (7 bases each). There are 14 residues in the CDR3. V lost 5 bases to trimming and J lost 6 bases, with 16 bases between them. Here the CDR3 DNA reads TGTGCCAGCAGTGCACAGGGGAGGGTAAAGACCCAGTACTTC. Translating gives CASSAQGRVKTQYF.

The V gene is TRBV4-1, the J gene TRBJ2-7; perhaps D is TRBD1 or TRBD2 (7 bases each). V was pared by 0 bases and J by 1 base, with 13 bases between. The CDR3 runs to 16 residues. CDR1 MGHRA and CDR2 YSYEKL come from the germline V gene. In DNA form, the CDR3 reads TGCGCCAGCAGCCAAGAAAGACAGGGAGGGTCCTACGAGCAGTACTTC. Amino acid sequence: CASSQERQGGSYEQYF.

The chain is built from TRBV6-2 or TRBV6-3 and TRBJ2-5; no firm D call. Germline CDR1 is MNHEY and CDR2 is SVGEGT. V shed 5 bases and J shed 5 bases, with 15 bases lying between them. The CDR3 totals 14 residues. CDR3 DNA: TGTGCCAGCAGTCGAGGATCAGCAGTGGAGACCCAGTACTTC. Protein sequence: CASSRGSAVETQYF.

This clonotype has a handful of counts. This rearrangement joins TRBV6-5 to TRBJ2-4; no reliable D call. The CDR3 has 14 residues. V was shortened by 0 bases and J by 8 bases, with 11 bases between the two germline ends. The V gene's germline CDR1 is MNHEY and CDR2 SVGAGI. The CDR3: CASSYSIGIDIQYF. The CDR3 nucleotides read TGTGCCAGCAGTTACTCGATAGGGATTGACATTCAGTACTTC.

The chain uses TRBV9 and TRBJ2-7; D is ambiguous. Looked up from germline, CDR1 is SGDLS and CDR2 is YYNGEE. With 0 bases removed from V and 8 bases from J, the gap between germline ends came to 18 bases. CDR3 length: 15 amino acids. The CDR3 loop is CASSVDGQPSSQQYF. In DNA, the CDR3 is TGTGCCAGCAGCGTAGATGGGCAGCCCTCAAGTCAGCAGTACTTC.

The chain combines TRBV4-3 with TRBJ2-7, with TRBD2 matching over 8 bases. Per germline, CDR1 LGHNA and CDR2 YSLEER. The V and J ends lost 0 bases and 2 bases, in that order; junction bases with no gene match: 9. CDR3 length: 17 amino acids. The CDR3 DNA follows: TGCGCCAGCAGCCAAGATCGGGGTTCAGCGGGAGCCTACGAGCAGTACTTC. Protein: CASSQDRGSAGAYEQYF.

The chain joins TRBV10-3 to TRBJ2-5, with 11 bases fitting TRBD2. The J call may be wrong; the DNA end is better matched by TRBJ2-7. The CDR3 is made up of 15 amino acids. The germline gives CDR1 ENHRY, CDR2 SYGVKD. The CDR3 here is CAISPDSGREDEQYF. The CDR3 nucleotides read TGTGCCATCAGTCCCGATAGCGGGAGGGAGGACGAGCAGTACTTC.

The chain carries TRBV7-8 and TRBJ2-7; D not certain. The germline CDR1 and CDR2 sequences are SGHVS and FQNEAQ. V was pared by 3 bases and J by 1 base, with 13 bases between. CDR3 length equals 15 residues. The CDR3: CASSLGSGASYEQYF. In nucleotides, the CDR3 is TGTGCCAGCAGCTTGGGTTCTGGCGCATCCTACGAGCAGTACTTC.

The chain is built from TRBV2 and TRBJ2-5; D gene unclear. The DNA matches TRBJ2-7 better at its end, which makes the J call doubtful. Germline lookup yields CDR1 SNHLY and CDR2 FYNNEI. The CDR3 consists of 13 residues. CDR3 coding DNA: TGTGCCAGCAGCCTCGCCGGAGAATCCGAGCAGTACTTC. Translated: CASSLAGESEQYF.

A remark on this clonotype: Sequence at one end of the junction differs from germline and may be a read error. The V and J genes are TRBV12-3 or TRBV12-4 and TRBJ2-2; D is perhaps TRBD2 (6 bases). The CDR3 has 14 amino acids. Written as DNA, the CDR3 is TGTGCCGGCAGCCGGGACTCCCACTCCGGGGAGCTGTTTTTT. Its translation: CAGSRDSHSGELFF.

CDR3 DNA sequence: TGTGCCAGCTTAAGACAGGGGGATCACTCTGGGGCCAACGTCCTGACTTTC. It is translated as CASLRQGDHSGANVLTF. The chain combines TRBV6-2 or TRBV6-3 with TRBJ2-6; TRBD1 matches at 9 bases. Unmatched junction bases numbered 8, after V lost 8 bases and J lost 0 bases. The germline V gene encodes CDR1 MNHEY and CDR2 SVGEGT. This CDR3 spans 17 amino acids.

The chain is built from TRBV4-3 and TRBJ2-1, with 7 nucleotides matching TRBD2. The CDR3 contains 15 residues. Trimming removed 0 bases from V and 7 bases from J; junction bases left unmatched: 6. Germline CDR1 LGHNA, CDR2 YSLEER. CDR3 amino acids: CASSQERAGWNEQFF. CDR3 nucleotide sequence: TGCGCCAGCAGCCAAGAGCGAGCGGGGTGGAATGAGCAGTTCTTC.

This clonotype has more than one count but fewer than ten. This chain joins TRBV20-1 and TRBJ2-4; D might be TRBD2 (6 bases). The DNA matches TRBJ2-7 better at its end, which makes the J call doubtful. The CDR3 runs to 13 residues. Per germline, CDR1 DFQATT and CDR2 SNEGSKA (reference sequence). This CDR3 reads CSARDFREYEQYF. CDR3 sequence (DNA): TGCAGTGCTAGAGATTTTCGGGAGTACGAGCAGTACTTC.

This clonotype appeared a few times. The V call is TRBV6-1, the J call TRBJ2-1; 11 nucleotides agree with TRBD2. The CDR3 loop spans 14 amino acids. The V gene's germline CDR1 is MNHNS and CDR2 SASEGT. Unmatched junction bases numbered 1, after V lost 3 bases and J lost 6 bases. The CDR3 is CASSDSGRANEQFF. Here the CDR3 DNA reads TGTGCCAGCAGTGATAGCGGGAGGGCCAATGAGCAGTTCTTC.